The next 9 T cell receptor beta chains were all read from a single sample in a study of T cells in Graves' hyperthyroidism and ophthalmopathy. RNA transcripts gave rise to amplified TCR beta CDR3 regions. The HTBI primer set drove a first-round RT-PCR of the TCR CDR3. TCRdb re-derived calls from the multiplex PCR reads in MiXCR, one entry per CDR3 protein. Of fewer than 800,000 distinct CDR3 sequences listed, over 15% are singletons. The sequencing input was blood. The receptors derive from a man younger than 30 with Graves' hyperthyroidism.

This clonotype was found a few times. The CDR3 DNA reads as TGTGCCAGCAGCCGATTCCAGGGAACCGGCGAAAAACTGTTTTTT. Translating gives CASSRFQGTGEKLFF. J is TRBJ1-4 and V is TRBV5-6, with a weak D call TRBD1 (5 bases). This CDR3 is 15 amino acids long. Trimming pared 4 bases from V and 8 bases from J, leaving 18 bases between. Looked up from germline, CDR1 is SGHDT and CDR2 is YYEEEE.

This clonotype was observed at least ten times. The V call is TRBV9, the J call TRBJ2-7; D is unclear. CDR1 SGDLS and CDR2 YYNGEE come from the germline V gene. This CDR3 has 13 residues. V shed 0 bases and J shed 1 base, with 5 bases lying between them. CDR3 in amino acids: CASSVGPSYEQYF. The CDR3 DNA reads as TGTGCCAGCAGCGTAGGGCCTTCCTACGAGCAGTACTTC.

V gene TRBV29-1 combines with J gene TRBJ2-1; TRBD2 matches 10 bases. Germline-derived CDR1 and CDR2 are SQVTM and ANQGSEA. The CDR3 covers 14 residues. Trimming removed 7 bases from V and 4 bases from J; junction bases left unmatched: 7. DNA of the CDR3: TGCAGCGGAGAAGCGGGAGGGCAGTACAATGAGCAGTTCTTC. Its translation is CSGEAGGQYNEQFF.

This clonotype has a count of ten or more. V gene TRBV28 combines with J gene TRBJ2-1; TRBD2 might be the D (6 bases). This CDR3 spans 16 amino acids. V gave up 5 bases and J gave up 9 bases, with 23 bases separating them. The germline gives CDR1 MDHEN, CDR2 SYDVKM. CDR3: CASSPGLFHRLSEQFF. The CDR3 coding sequence is TGTGCCAGCAGTCCGGGACTGTTCCACCGCCTCAGTGAGCAGTTCTTC.

In regard to this clonotype: Because it lacks the conserved phenylalanine or tryptophan at the end, this CDR3 is likely a read error. This chain joins TRBV6-1 and TRBJ2-2; 7 positions agree with TRBD2. V was pared by 6 bases and J by 0 bases, with 7 bases of the junction left unmatched. The CDR3 is made up of 16 amino acids. CDR1 is MNHNS and CDR2 is SASEGT in the germline V gene. Written as DNA, the CDR3 is TGTGCCAGCAGACCGTTAGCGGGTTCGAACACCGGGGAGCTGTTTCTT. Protein product: CASRPLAGSNTGELFL.

This clonotype was observed a few times. The chain recombines TRBV6-1 with TRBJ2-2, with 12 bases fitting TRBD2. The trim removed 7 bases at V and 2 bases at J, leaving 8 bases unmatched. The CDR3 contains 17 residues. CDR1 and CDR2 (germline): MNHNS, SASEGT. The CDR3 bases are TGTGCCAGCATGGGGAAGACTAGCGGGAGAAACACCGGGGAGCTGTTTTTT. Translation gives CASMGKTSGRNTGELFF.

Ten or more counts support this clonotype. This sequence joins TRBV2 and TRBJ2-7; possibly TRBD2 for D (6 bases). The V end lost 1 base, the J end lost 2 bases, and 9 bases lay between the germline ends. Germline lookup yields CDR1 SNHLY and CDR2 FYNNEI. The CDR3 covers 14 residues. CDR3 nucleotides: TGTGCCAGCAGTGAAGACCTAGCGACCTACGAGCAGTACTTC. Amino acids: CASSEDLATYEQYF.

The chain carries TRBV6-1 and TRBJ1-2; 8 bases are a match to TRBD1. CDR3 length: 14 residues. Losses at the gene ends were 8 bases for V and 3 bases for J; bases not matched to a gene: 8. The germline gives CDR1 MNHNS, CDR2 SASEGT. CDR3 DNA: TGTGCCAGCCAGAGGGTACAGGGGGACTATGGCTACACCTTC. This codes for CASQRVQGDYGYTF.

This clonotype has only a few counts. This chain uses TRBV27 with TRBJ1-5; unclear D gene. Germline V gene lookup returns CDR1 MNHEY and CDR2 SMNVEV (reference sequence). The CDR3 totals 13 residues. The V and J ends lost 6 bases and 6 bases respectively, with 12 bases between them. The CDR3 DNA sequence: TGTGCCAGCAGGTATTCAGCCCTTCAGCCCCAGCATTTT. Its protein product is CASRYSALQPQHF.